This T cell receptor (beta chain) was retrieved from a study of PD-1 blockade in classical Hodgkin lymphoma. Study-level background: Patients received nivolumab 3 mg/kg intravenously every 2 weeks.

Libraries were prepared by immunoSEQ multiplex PCR; TCRdb keeps only in-frame clonotypes and omits some of them. The table records 10,000 or so clones, approximately 81% of them present only once. Per the germline V gene, CDR1 is SGHRS and CDR2 is YFSETQ. The CDR3 totals 14 residues. Between the trimmed V and J ends, which lost 1 base and 0 bases, there was a span of 7 bases. Specified time point: cycle 4 day 1 (C4D1), after 5 to 7 weeks of nivolumab. All patients experienced relapse after autologous stem cell transplantation, and brentuximab vedotin exposure was variable. Magnetic negative selection purified CD4+ T cells from thawed PBMCs. Best response was recorded as complete response, partial response or progressive disease. Broader study findings: Reported baseline diversity: healthy donors highest, relapsed/refractory patients lowest.

This clone appeared a single time. What it recognizes is unknown. The chain has TRBV5-1 and TRBJ1-2, with D unresolved. The origin of this receptor is a human donor with classical Hodgkin lymphoma. Sequenced here: CD4+ T cells from blood, sampled before the fourth cycle of nivolumab. The CDR3 spells CASSLTTANYGYTF. DNA for the CDR3: TGCGCCAGCAGCTTGACCACAGCTAACTATGGCTACACCTTC.